This entry describes one TCR beta chain. Its cognate antigen is unknown. Profiled with immunoSEQ multiplex PCR; TCRdb holds only in-frame clones, not every one. The sample lists over 120,000 clones, about 92% occurring once. The data originate from a study of T cell responses to AZD1222 COVID-19 vaccine. The CDR3 covers 15 residues. The ends lost 6 bases at V and 5 bases at J; junction bases unmatched: 11. The V gene's germline CDR1 is SNHLY and CDR2 FYNNEI. Whole-study findings and limits: Spike regions recognized by vaccine-associated CD4 TCRs spanned the protein, led by 160-218 and 743-854. Scientists sampled the repertoires only once the peak T cell response had passed. Clonal diversity was possibly underestimated, and the donors were mostly white British, with more females.

This receptor was taken from an adult in good health. This rearrangement joins TRBV2 to TRBJ2-7; 9 bases map to TRBD1. This sample comprised peripheral blood, obtained on day 0 of AZD1222 vaccination. The DNA of the CDR3 is TGTGCCAGCAGGGAGGACAGGGGTACTTTCCACGAGCAGTACTTC. Encoded protein: CASREDRGTFHEQYF.